This T cell receptor (beta chain) was documented in a study of blood T cell repertoires in COVID-19. The ends lost 2 bases at V and 5 bases at J; junction bases unmatched: 11. The length of the CDR3 is 16 residues. Germline CDR1 is SGHDT and CDR2 is YYEEEE. Data came from immunoSEQ multiplex PCR; TCRdb stores just in-frame clones and leaves some out. The sample lists 350,000 to 450,000 clones; less than 90% were seen once. The chain joins TRBV5-6 to TRBJ1-1; TRBD1 matches at 8 bases. The sample comprised PBMCs or T cells enriched from blood (not recorded which). The origin of this receptor is a woman in her forties or fifties who had recovered from COVID-19. The CDR3 DNA reads TGTGCCAGCAGCTTAGGGACAGGCGGGTGGGGGACTGAAGCTTTCTTT. Its protein is CASSLGTGGWGTEAFF.